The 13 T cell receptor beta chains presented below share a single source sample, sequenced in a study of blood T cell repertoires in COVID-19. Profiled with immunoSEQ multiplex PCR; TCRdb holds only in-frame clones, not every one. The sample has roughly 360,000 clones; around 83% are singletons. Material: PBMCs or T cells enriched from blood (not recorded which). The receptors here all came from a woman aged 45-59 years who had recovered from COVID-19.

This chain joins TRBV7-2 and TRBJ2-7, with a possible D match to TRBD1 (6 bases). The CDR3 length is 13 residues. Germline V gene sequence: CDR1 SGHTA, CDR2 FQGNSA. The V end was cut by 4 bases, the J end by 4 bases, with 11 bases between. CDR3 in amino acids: CASSSRTDYEQYF. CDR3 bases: TGTGCCAGCAGCTCCCGGACAGATTACGAGCAGTACTTC.

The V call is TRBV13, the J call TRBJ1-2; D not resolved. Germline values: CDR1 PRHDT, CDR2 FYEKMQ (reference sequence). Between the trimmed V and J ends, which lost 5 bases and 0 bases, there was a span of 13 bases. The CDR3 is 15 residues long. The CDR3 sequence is CASSPQTEANYGYTF. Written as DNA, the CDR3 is TGTGCCAGCAGCCCACAAACGGAGGCTAACTATGGCTACACCTTC.

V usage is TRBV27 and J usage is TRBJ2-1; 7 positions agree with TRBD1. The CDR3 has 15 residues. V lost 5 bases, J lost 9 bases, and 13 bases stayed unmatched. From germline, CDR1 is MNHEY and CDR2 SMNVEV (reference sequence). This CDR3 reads CASSLRRGGPSEQFF. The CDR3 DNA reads TGTGCCAGCAGTCTCCGGAGAGGGGGCCCAAGTGAGCAGTTCTTC.

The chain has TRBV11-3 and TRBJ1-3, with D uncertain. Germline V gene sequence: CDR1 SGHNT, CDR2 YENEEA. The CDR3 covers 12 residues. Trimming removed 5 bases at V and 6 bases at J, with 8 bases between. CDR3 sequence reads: CASSRVENTIYF. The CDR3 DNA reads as TGTGCCAGCAGCCGGGTGGAAAACACCATATATTTT.

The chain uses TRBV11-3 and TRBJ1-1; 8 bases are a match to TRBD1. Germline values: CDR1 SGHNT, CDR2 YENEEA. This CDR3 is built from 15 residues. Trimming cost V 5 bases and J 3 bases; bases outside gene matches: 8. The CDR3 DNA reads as TGTGCCAGCAGCCGGACAGGGATTAGGCACACTGAAGCTTTCTTT. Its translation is CASSRTGIRHTEAFF.

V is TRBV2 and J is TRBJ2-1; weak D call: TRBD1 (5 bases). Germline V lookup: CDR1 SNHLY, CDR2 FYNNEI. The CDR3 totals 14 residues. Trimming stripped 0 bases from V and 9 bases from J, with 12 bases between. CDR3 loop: CASSEAESRGEQFF. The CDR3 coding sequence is TGTGCCAGCAGTGAAGCTGAGAGTAGGGGTGAGCAGTTCTTC.

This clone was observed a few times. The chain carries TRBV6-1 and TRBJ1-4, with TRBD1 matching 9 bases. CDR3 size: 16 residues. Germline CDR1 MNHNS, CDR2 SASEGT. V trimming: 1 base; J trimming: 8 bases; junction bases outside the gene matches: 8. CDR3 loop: CASSEVTGTGWEKLFF. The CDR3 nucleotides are TGTGCCAGCAGTGAAGTGACCGGGACAGGGTGGGAAAAACTGTTTTTT.

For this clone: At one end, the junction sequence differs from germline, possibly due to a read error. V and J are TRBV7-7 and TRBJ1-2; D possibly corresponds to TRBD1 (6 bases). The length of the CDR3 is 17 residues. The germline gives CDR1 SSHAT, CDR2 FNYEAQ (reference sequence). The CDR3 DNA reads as TGTGCTAGCAGCCCCCCTAAGGGGGGGCCCAGGGGCTATGGCTACACCTTC. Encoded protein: CASSPPKGGPRGYGYTF.

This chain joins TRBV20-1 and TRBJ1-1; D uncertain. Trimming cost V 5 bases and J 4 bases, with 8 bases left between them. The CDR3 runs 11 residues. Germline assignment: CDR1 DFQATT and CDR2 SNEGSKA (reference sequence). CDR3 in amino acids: CSAPIVTEAFF. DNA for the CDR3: TGCAGTGCTCCAATTGTCACTGAAGCTTTCTTT.

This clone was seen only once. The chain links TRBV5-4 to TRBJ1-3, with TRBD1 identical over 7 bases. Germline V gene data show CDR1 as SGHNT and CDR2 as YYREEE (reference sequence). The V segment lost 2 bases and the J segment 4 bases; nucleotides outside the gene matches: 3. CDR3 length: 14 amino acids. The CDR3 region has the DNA TGTGCCAGCAGCTTCAGGGACAGAGGAAACACCATATATTTT. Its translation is CASSFRDRGNTIYF.

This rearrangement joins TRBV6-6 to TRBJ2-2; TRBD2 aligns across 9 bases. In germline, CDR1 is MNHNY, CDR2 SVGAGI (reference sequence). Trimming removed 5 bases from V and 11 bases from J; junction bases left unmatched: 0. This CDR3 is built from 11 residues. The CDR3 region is CASSLAGELFF. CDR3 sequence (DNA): TGTGCCAGCAGTCTAGCGGGAGAGCTGTTTTTT.

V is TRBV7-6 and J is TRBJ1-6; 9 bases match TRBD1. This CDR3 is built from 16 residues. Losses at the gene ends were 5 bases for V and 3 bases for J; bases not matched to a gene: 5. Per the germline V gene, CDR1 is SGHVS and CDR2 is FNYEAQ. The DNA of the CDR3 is TGTGCCAGCAGCCCCGGGACAGGGCTCTATAATTCACCCCTCCACTTT. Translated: CASSPGTGLYNSPLHF.

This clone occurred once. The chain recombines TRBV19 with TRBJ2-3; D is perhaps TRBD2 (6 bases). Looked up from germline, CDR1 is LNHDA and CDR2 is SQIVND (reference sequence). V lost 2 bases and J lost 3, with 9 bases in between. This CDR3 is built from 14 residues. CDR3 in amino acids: CASSIRRETDTQYF. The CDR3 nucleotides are TGTGCCAGTAGTATAAGGCGGGAAACAGATACGCAGTATTTT.